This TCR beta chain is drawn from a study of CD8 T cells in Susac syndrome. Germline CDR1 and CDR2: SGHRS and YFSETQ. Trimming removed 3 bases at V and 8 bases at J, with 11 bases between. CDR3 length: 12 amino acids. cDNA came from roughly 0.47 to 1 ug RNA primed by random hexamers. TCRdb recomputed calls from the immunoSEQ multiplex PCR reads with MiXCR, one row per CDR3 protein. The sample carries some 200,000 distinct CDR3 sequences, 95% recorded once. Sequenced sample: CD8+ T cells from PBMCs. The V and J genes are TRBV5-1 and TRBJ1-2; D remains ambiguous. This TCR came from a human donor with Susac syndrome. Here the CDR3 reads CASSSNSQGYTF. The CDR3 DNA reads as TGCGCCAGCAGCTCTAACAGCCAAGGCTACACCTTC.